This TCR beta chain was captured by sequencing in a study of vaccination and CD4 T cells after COVID-19. Notes on this clonotype: What it recognizes is unknown.

The treatment here: 10-day PBMC culture with coronavirus spike peptide pools or control peptides (ViraFEST assay). Cultured CD4+ T cell DNA underwent sequencing with the Oncomine TCR Beta short-read assay. MiXCR, run by TCRdb on the PCR reads, gives a single entry per CDR3 protein. Seen here are about 18,000 distinct CDR3 sequences, about 39% observed once, and the top ten hold roughly 6.3%. The source was CD4+ T cells from blood, cultured in vitro, collected before SARS-CoV-2 vaccination. This TCR derives from a human donor who had recovered from COVID-19.

This CDR3 is CATQDSSGQPQHF. The CDR3 nucleotides are TGTGCCACACAAGACAGTTCGGGTCAGCCCCAGCATTTT. V gene TRBV6-1 combines with J gene TRBJ1-5, with D possibly being TRBD1 (5 bases). This CDR3 is 13 amino acids long. V dropped 10 bases and J dropped 6 bases, with 16 bases sitting between them. Germline CDR1 and CDR2: MNHNS and SASEGT.